The rows below give T cell receptor beta chains drawn from one sample of a study of OX40 agonist ivuxolimab in advanced cancers. Using immunoSEQ multiplex PCR, the repertoire was profiled, and TCRdb retains in-frame clones only, with some absent. The sample includes approximately 6,000 clones, roughly four fifths of them seen just once. The sequenced sample was CD4+ or CD8+ T cells sorted from blood, obtained in a trial of the OX40 agonist ivuxolimab. The receptor set was obtained from an adult with an advanced solid tumor such as melanoma, head and neck, liver or kidney cancer. CDR3s include the opening cysteine and the closing phenylalanine or tryptophan. The size of a clone is reported for some rows only, either as once, few or many, or as a class for expanded clones.

size: .; V: TRBV12-5; J: TRBJ1-2; CDR3: CASGPWTGNYGYTF
size: .; V: TRBV7-9; J: TRBJ1-4; CDR3: CASNLGGGEKLFF
size: .; V: TRBV4-2; J: TRBJ2-7; CDR3: CASSQLGQGPYEQYF
size: .; V: TRBV6-5; J: TRBJ1-2; CDR3: CATPELDGYTF
size: .; V: TRBV4-2; J: TRBJ1-4; CDR3: CASKLDRGGEKLFF
size: .; V: TRBV18; J: TRBJ2-3; CDR3: CASSPSLGGGATDTQYF
size: .; V: TRBV6-1; J: TRBJ2-7; CDR3: CASRTAGSRPYF
size: .; V: TRBV6-6; J: TRBJ2-5; CDR3: CASSYRALQETQYF
size: .; V: TRBV11-2; J: TRBJ2-7; CDR3: CASMEDWGQDHEQYF
size: .; V: TRBV29-1; J: TRBJ2-3; CDR3: CSVEGQGYTGTQYF
size: .; V: TRBV7-6; J: TRBJ2-3; CDR3: CASSLMGEEDTQYF
size: .; V: TRBV19; J: TRBJ1-2; CDR3: CASSIDEGGYGYTF
size: .; V: TRBV4-2; J: TRBJ2-5; CDR3: CASSQDGPASGGWETQYF
size: once; V: TRBV4-1; J: TRBJ2-5; CDR3: CASSQVTGSGETQYF
size: .; V: TRBV27; J: TRBJ1-5; CDR3: CASSLSGTRQPQHF
size: few; V: TRBV5-3; J: TRBJ2-1; CDR3: CARSPASSRRRNEQFF
size: once; V: TRBV9; J: TRBJ1-6; CDR3: CASSVIRENSPLHF
size: .; V: TRBV6-5; J: TRBJ2-1; CDR3: CASSWTGNEQFF
size: few; V: TRBV6-6; J: TRBJ1-5; CDR3: CASSFSGSNQPQHF
size: .; V: TRBV7-9; J: TRBJ1-2; CDR3: CASSSDSGDPYGYTF
size: few; V: TRBV6-5; J: TRBJ2-5; CDR3: CASSFLRQQETQYF
size: .; V: TRBV30; J: TRBJ1-2; CDR3: CAWRHARSDNYGYTF
size: .; V: TRBV9; J: TRBJ2-7; CDR3: CASSVFEGEQYF
size: .; V: TRBV21-1; J: TRBJ2-2; CDR3: CASSKRLGQINTGELFF
size: .; V: TRBV6-1; J: TRBJ2-7; CDR3: CASSLSSYEQYF
size: .; V: TRBV19; J: TRBJ1-1; CDR3: CASSTQGPNTEAFF
size: .; V: TRBV4-1; J: TRBJ1-1; CDR3: CASSHSFGRQHTEAFF
size: .; V: TRBV27; J: TRBJ2-5; CDR3: CASSVAGGQGETQYF
size: .; V: TRBV6-5; J: TRBJ2-7; CDR3: CASSRGGSEQYF
size: .; V: TRBV29-1; J: TRBJ2-7; CDR3: CSVGGGSTYEQYF
size: .; V: TRBV19; J: TRBJ2-3; CDR3: CASSMAWGLDTQYF
size: .; V: TRBV30; J: TRBJ1-4; CDR3: CAWNGDRHTLF
size: .; V: TRBV6-1; J: TRBJ1-4; CDR3: CASSDFLGQGGEKLFF
size: .; V: TRBV9; J: TRBJ1-1; CDR3: CASSAYTTGPEAFF
size: .; V: TRBV2; J: TRBJ1-5; CDR3: CASSHDTGGRNQPQHF
size: few; V: TRBV7-9; J: TRBJ2-1; CDR3: CASSETTRGGSYNEQFF
size: .; V: TRBV6-5; J: TRBJ1-5; CDR3: CASSTGGGQPQHF
size: .; V: TRBV7-9; J: TRBJ2-7; CDR3: CASSLAGAHEQYF
size: .; V: TRBV6-5; J: TRBJ2-7; CDR3: CASSYSGGGSYEQYF
size: .; V: TRBV13; J: TRBJ2-7; CDR3: CASSPGHASSYEQYF
size: .; V: TRBV6-5; J: TRBJ1-6; CDR3: CASSYEANNSPLHF
size: .; V: TRBV4-3; J: TRBJ1-1; CDR3: CASSLKTQGGNTEAFF
size: .; V: TRBV10-1; J: TRBJ1-1; CDR3: CASSENWGARAAFF
size: .; V: TRBV11-2; J: TRBJ1-1; CDR3: CASSPPTDVSAFF
size: .; V: TRBV9; J: TRBJ1-1; CDR3: CASSPRTGGMNTEAFF
size: .; V: TRBV7-2; J: TRBJ1-2; CDR3: CASSLGPGAGGYTF
size: .; V: TRBV2; J: TRBJ2-1; CDR3: CASSLGEQFF
size: .; V: TRBV9; J: TRBJ2-3; CDR3: CASSVGTSHSDTQYF
size: .; V: TRBV28; J: TRBJ1-3; CDR3: CASSPLSLSSGNTIYF
size: .; V: TRBV9; J: TRBJ2-1; CDR3: CASSVDGGLGTEQFF
size: .; V: TRBV11-2; J: TRBJ1-2; CDR3: CASSPILGGGYTF
size: .; V: TRBV5-1; J: TRBJ2-7; CDR3: CASSLEVRGLGEQYF